The 13 T cell receptor beta chains given below trace back to one sample, sequenced in a study of blood T cell repertoires in COVID-19. Generated by immunoSEQ multiplex PCR, the TCRdb table keeps only in-frame clones and is missing some. Of 160,000 or so clones listed, around 84% are singletons. The material sequenced was PBMCs or T cells enriched from blood (not recorded which). Receptor source: a woman aged 50 to 60 who had recovered from COVID-19.

The genes are TRBV6-5 and TRBJ1-2, with 8 positions matching TRBD1. The CDR3 sequence is 15 residues long. V was clipped by 7 bases and J by 3 bases; unmatched bases: 10. CDR1 and CDR2 from the germline V gene are MNHEY and SVGAGI. This chain's CDR3 is CASNTRQGTYYGYTF. The CDR3 DNA reads as TGTGCCAGCAATACCCGACAGGGGACTTACTATGGCTACACCTTC.

This CDR3 is CASSNLAGDYEQYF. CDR3 DNA sequence: TGTGCCAGCAGCAACTTAGCGGGGGATTACGAGCAGTACTTC. The chain joins TRBV4-2 to TRBJ2-7; 9 bases line up with TRBD2. CDR1 is LGHNA, CDR2 YNFKEQ, per germline. J lost 4 bases, V lost 5 bases, and 6 bases had no gene match. This CDR3 region has 14 residues.

This clone was counted only a few times. This rearrangement joins TRBV9 to TRBJ2-3; 9 positions agree with TRBD2. This CDR3 is 13 amino acids long. From germline, CDR1 is SGDLS and CDR2 YYNGEE. V gave up 3 bases and J gave up 6 bases; unmatched junction bases: 2. The DNA for the CDR3 is TGTGCCAGCAGCGGGACTAGCGCCGATACGCAGTATTTT. Protein product: CASSGTSADTQYF.

The chain joins TRBV20-1 to TRBJ1-2, with D perhaps TRBD1 (6 bases). The CDR3 is 14 amino acids. The V and J ends lost 3 bases and 6 bases respectively, with 17 bases between them. Germline loops: CDR1 DFQATT, CDR2 SNEGSKA (reference sequence). CDR3 bases: TGCAGTGCTAGTAAGGGGGATGTAGGCGATGGCTACACCTTC. It is translated as CSASKGDVGDGYTF.

As concerns this clone: Additional DNA sequences in this sample encode the identical CDR3. V is TRBV5-1 and J is TRBJ2-1; 8 nucleotides agree with TRBD2. Germline CDR1 SGHRS, CDR2 YFSETQ. With 4 bases clipped from V and 1 base from J, the junction kept 4 bases outside the gene matches. The CDR3 sequence is 15 residues long. CDR3 DNA sequence: TGCGCCAGCAGCCCCAGCGGGGGTTCCTACAATGAGCAGTTCTTC. It is translated as CASSPSGGSYNEQFF.

The chain employs TRBV25-1 and TRBJ1-2; 8 bases are a match to TRBD1. The CDR3 has 15 residues. Germline assignment: CDR1 MGHDK and CDR2 SYGVNS. The trim removed 6 bases at V and 2 bases at J, leaving 8 bases unmatched. The CDR3 DNA reads TGTGCCAGCAGCCTTCCTGGGACAGGCAACTATGGCTACACCTTC. The encoded protein is CASSLPGTGNYGYTF.

This chain connects TRBV10-1 to TRBJ1-1, with 8 bases identical to TRBD1. Germline CDR1 WNHNN, CDR2 SYGVQD (reference sequence). V lost 6 bases to trimming and J lost 4 bases; unmatched junction nucleotides: 16. The CDR3 runs to 17 residues. CDR3 loop: CASSVIQGVVLGTEAFF. The CDR3 nucleotides are TGCGCCAGCAGCGTTATACAGGGGGTGGTATTGGGCACTGAAGCTTTCTTT.

This chain joins TRBV19 and TRBJ2-1, with D possibly being TRBD2 (6 bases). V was clipped by 4 bases and J by 6 bases, with 13 bases between them. The CDR3 runs to 14 residues. Per germline, CDR1 LNHDA and CDR2 SQIVND (reference sequence). As DNA, the CDR3 is TGTGCCAGTAGTAATCTAGCGACTACCAATGAGCAGTTCTTC. Residues: CASSNLATTNEQFF.

This chain joins TRBV5-4 and TRBJ1-2; D may be TRBD1 (6 bases). Between the trimmed V and J ends, which lost 4 bases and 2 bases, there was a span of 9 bases. The CDR3 length is 13 residues. Germline CDR1 SGHNT, CDR2 YYREEE (reference sequence). The CDR3 protein is CASSKDRNYGYTF. The CDR3 nucleotides are TGTGCCAGCAGCAAGGACAGAAACTATGGCTACACCTTC.

This chain connects TRBV11-2 to TRBJ2-3; D is uncertain. The CDR3 contains 12 residues. The V and J ends lost 5 bases and 1 base respectively, with 4 bases between them. CDR1 and CDR2 from the germline V gene are SGHAT and FQNNGV. CDR3 sequence: CASSRGTDTQYF. DNA for the CDR3: TGTGCCAGCAGCCGGGGCACAGATACGCAGTATTTT.

The V call is TRBV18, the J call TRBJ2-7; weak D call: TRBD2 (6 bases). Germline CDR1 and CDR2: KGHSH and LQKENI. CDR3 length: 14 amino acids. V lost 2 bases, J lost 9 bases, and 17 bases lay in between. CDR3 nucleotides: TGTGCCAGCTCACCAAACCGGGGGACGGAAGGGCAGTACTTC. Residues: CASSPNRGTEGQYF. The variable domain in full, completed from reference TRBV18 and TRBJ2-7, reads NAGVMQNPRHLVRRRGQEARLRCSPMKGHSHVYWYRQLPEEGLKFMVYLQKENIIDESGMPKERFSAEFPKEGPSILRIQQVVRGDSAAYFCASSPNRGTEGQYFGPGTRLTVT.

The gene calls are TRBV4-2 and TRBJ1-3, with D hard to call. V shed 2 bases and J shed 0 bases, with 8 bases lying between them. The CDR3 has 15 amino acids. Germline CDR1 LGHNA, CDR2 YNFKEQ. The CDR3, as DNA: TGTGCCAGCAGCCAACAGGCTGGCTCTGGAAACACCATATATTTT. Protein sequence: CASSQQAGSGNTIYF.

V is TRBV2 and J is TRBJ2-1; the match to TRBD1 covers 8 bases. There are 16 residues in the CDR3. Looked up from germline, CDR1 is SNHLY and CDR2 is FYNNEI. Trimming removed 4 bases from V and 5 bases from J; junction bases left unmatched: 10. Here the CDR3 DNA reads TGTGCCAGCAGTGGGGTCGACAGGGGACTCAACAATGAGCAGTTCTTC. Protein product: CASSGVDRGLNNEQFF.